Listed below are T cell receptor beta chains from one sample, sequenced in a study of T cells in localized non-small cell lung cancer. Generated by immunoSEQ multiplex PCR, the TCRdb table keeps only in-frame clones and is missing some. The profile shows tens of thousands of clones, about 76% of them singletons. Sequenced material: peripheral blood mononuclear cells, taken before any cancer treatment. The receptors here all came from a man aged 40 to 69 with stage III lung adenocarcinoma. Each CDR3 is given with its conserved first and last residue. The D gene is left open where the match is weak. Size values are once, few and many counts, or a class for expanded clones, and some rows have none.

>NA|TRBJ2-1|TRBD2|TRBV5-4
TGTGCCAGCAGCTTGACCCTAGCGGACCTTTACAATGAGCAGTTCTTC
CASSLTLADLYNEQFF
>NA|TRBJ2-3|NA|TRBV27
TGTGCCAGCAACCTCCTGGGGTACCGCACAGATACGCAGTATTTT
CASNLLGYRTDTQYF
>NA|TRBJ2-7|TRBD2|TRBV27
TGTGCCAGCAGTTCCGGGACTAAGACCTCGGAGCAGTACTTC
CASSSGTKTSEQYF
>NA|TRBJ2-5|NA|TRBV2
TGTGCCAGCAGGGGTACCGGGACCTTAGAGACCCAGTACTTC
CASRGTGTLETQYF
>NA|TRBJ2-6|NA|TRBV4-1
TGCGCCAGCAGCCAAGGAGCCAACGTCCTGACTTTC
CASSQGANVLTF
>once|TRBJ2-1|TRBD1|TRBV7-6
TGTGCCAGCAGCTCAGTGACAGGGAACCTCCGGAATGAGCAGTTCTTC
CASSSVTGNLRNEQFF
>once|TRBJ2-1|TRBD2|TRBV7-2
TGTGCCAGCAGCCGCAGGAGCGGGGGCAATGAGCAGTTCTTC
CASSRRSGGNEQFF
>NA|TRBJ2-7|TRBD1|TRBV5-6
TGTGCCAGCAGCTCAACAGGGGTTAGGTCCTACGAGCAGTACTTC
CASSSTGVRSYEQYF
>NA|TRBJ2-7|NA|TRBV6-6
TGTGCCAGCAGTTTATCCTCGGACTACGAGCAGTACTTC
CASSLSSDYEQYF
>NA|TRBJ2-1|NA|TRBV6-1
TGTGCCAGCAGTGAAGACCAGGCGGTTAGGGAGCAGTTCTTC
CASSEDQAVREQFF
>NA|TRBJ1-1|TRBD1|TRBV9
TGTGCCAGCAGCGTAGCACCCCAGGGGGCGAACACTGAAGCTTTCTTT
CASSVAPQGANTEAFF
>once|TRBJ1-2|NA|TRBV6-5
TGTGCCAGCAGTTACGGAGGGCGATGGGGCTATGGCTACACCTTC
CASSYGGRWGYGYTF
>NA|TRBJ2-7|TRBD1|TRBV14
TGTGCCAGCAGCGTCAGGGGACAGGCTCGCTACGAGCAGTACTTC
CASSVRGQARYEQYF
>few|TRBJ2-2|NA|TRBV6-1
TGTGCCGGATCCACAGCAAACGCGAACACCGGGGAGCTGTTTTTT
CAGSTANANTGELFF
>NA|TRBJ1-6|NA|TRBV27
TGTGCCAGCAGTTTATGGCAGGGCTCCTATAATTCACCCCTCCACTTT
CASSLWQGSYNSPLHF
>NA|TRBJ2-2|TRBD1|TRBV10-3
TGTGCCATCAGCGGACAGGGGAGCGGGGAGCTGTTTTTT
CAISGQGSGELFF
>once|TRBJ2-3|NA|TRBV18
TGTGCCAGCTCACCTACAAGTCTCCGCACAGATACGCAGTATTTT
CASSPTSLRTDTQYF
>NA|TRBJ1-1|NA|TRBV20-1
TGCAGTGCTATTTTAGGAACTGAAGCTTTCTTT
CSAILGTEAFF
>NA|TRBJ2-3|TRBD2|TRBV6-1
TGTGCCAGCAGTGATCGGAGGGCTAGCGGAGTTACGCAGTATTTT
CASSDRRASGVTQYF
>NA|TRBJ1-5|NA|TRBV10-3
TGTGCCATCAGCGACGGTGGGTCGACGAGAAAGCAGCCCCAGCATTTT
CAISDGGSTRKQPQHF
>NA|TRBJ2-5|NA|TRBV7-2
TGTGCCAGCAGTGCCAACAGGATGGAGGAGACCCAGTACTTC
CASSANRMEETQYF
>once|TRBJ2-6|TRBD2|TRBV11-2
TGTGCCAGCAGCTTAGGGGAGGGATCTCAGGCCAACGTCCTGACTTTC
CASSLGEGSQANVLTF
>NA|TRBJ1-2|NA|TRBV10-3
TGTGCCATCAGTGAGTTCCAACGGGGCTACACCTTC
CAISEFQRGYTF
>NA|TRBJ2-2|TRBD2|TRBV13
TGTGCCAGCAGCCCCCTAGCGGGGGGTCCCACCGGGGAGCTGTTTTTT
CASSPLAGGPTGELFF
>few|TRBJ1-2|TRBD1|TRBV30
TGTGCCTGGAGTGTCATGACAGGGGTTGATGGCTACACCTTC
CAWSVMTGVDGYTF
>NA|TRBJ2-7|NA|TRBV27
TGTGCCAGCAGTTTAGGGGATGGGGCCTACGAGCAGTACTTC
CASSLGDGAYEQYF
>NA|TRBJ1-2|NA|TRBV5-1
TGCGCCAGCAGCTTCTACCTGGGGGGCTACACCTTC
CASSFYLGGYTF
>NA|TRBJ2-7|NA|TRBV9
TGTGCCAGCAGCGTAGGGGTAGCGCCCAACTACGAGCAGTACTTC
CASSVGVAPNYEQYF
>NA|TRBJ2-3|NA|TRBV14
TGTGCCAGCAGCCTTGGAACCGGGACTGATGGCACAGATACGCAGTATTTT
CASSLGTGTDGTDTQYF
>NA|TRBJ2-3|NA|TRBV5-6
TGTGCCAGCAGCTTGGCCTTCACAGATACGCAGTATTTT
CASSLAFTDTQYF
>NA|TRBJ2-5|NA|TRBV12-5
TGTGCTAGTGGTTTGAAAGAGACCCAGTACTTC
CASGLKETQYF
>NA|TRBJ2-5|TRBD1|TRBV11-2
TGTGCCAGCAGCTTAGGTTCCAGGGGGGAGACCCAGTACTTC
CASSLGSRGETQYF
>NA|TRBJ2-5|TRBD1|TRBV15
TGTGCCACCAGCCCCCGGGACAGGGGGCCGGAGACCCAGTACTTC
CATSPRDRGPETQYF